What follows describes a single T cell receptor (beta chain). Its antigen is as yet unknown. The primer mix had 60 Vbeta and 13 Jbeta primers. Method: immunoSEQ multiplex PCR; TCRdb's copy keeps in-frame clones and lacks some. This sample yields 100,000 to 140,000 clones, of which over 80% are seen a single time; approximately 2.5% belongs to the top ten. These data belong to a study of cytomegalovirus exposure and HLA in healthy donors. Overall study context: Unique TCRs numbering 75 million to 95 million, obtained from HLA-typed donors, made up an early data release.

The V segment lost 10 bases and the J segment 4 bases; nucleotides outside the gene matches: 6. This CDR3 comprises 12 residues. CDR1 and CDR2 (germline): LNHDA, SQIVND (reference sequence). Overall study results and limits: Immune exposure was documented only through CMV serostatus. Sequences of the TCR beta chain were said to predict the HLA-A and HLA-B alleles of most subjects accurately. Clonal expansion, a later analysis showed, was greater in HLA-associated TCR beta chains than in equally common others.

The gene calls are TRBV19 and TRBJ1-2, with 7 bases matching TRBD1. Sequences were obtained from PBMCs. This TCR was sampled from a man aged 25 to 40 in good health and CMV-seropositive. CDR3 in DNA: TGTGCCACCCGGGACAGCCTCTATGGCTACACCTTC. Encoded protein: CATRDSLYGYTF.